This T cell receptor beta chain was identified in a study of OX40 agonist ivuxolimab in advanced cancers. Study summary: The dose-escalation cohort was about 87% male, with a mean age of about 60 years, ranging about 23 to 90. General study points: Clonal expansion among partial responders at 0.1-3.0 mg/kg ranked near the lowest.

Researchers took blood at baseline, on cycle 4 day 1, and on cycle 7 day 1. Profiled with immunoSEQ multiplex PCR; TCRdb holds only in-frame clones, not every one. The table has 97,000 or so clones, around 90% seen once. Trimming took off 5 bases at V and 2 bases at J, with 16 bases between the two ends. The CDR3 runs to 16 residues. Germline V CDR1 and CDR2: SGHAT, FQNNGV. Notes on this clone: The antigen is unknown.

Sample: CD4+ or CD8+ T cells sorted from blood, taken in a trial of the OX40 agonist ivuxolimab. The V gene is TRBV11-2, the J gene TRBJ2-1; TRBD2 might be the D (5 bases). The receptor's source is an adult with an advanced solid tumor such as melanoma, head and neck, liver or kidney cancer. In DNA, the CDR3 is TGTGCCAGCAGCCCGGGGTCAGGTGGGGCCTACAATGAGCAGTTCTTC. Its translation is CASSPGSGGAYNEQFF.